This T cell receptor (beta chain) was observed in a study of blood T cell repertoires in COVID-19. Overall study context: PBMCs, B-cell-depleted T cells, or T cells provided the cDNA or gDNA that made up the material.

Original processing methods: Reference gene primer amplification yielded estimated nucleated cell counts. TCRdb's copy holds only in-frame clones and misses some; the assay was immunoSEQ multiplex PCR. D and trimming come from the DNA, and the V and J calls and clone size come from that table. The sample comprises more than 350,000 clones, roughly 90% of which are singletons, and around 3% rests with the top ten. Patients at the Seattle site were enrolled during active infection and followed longitudinally. Germline assignment: CDR1 MGHRA and CDR2 YSYEKL. V lost 4 bases, J lost 0 bases, and 7 bases stayed unmatched. The CDR3 extends over 16 amino acids.

The chain links TRBV4-1 to TRBJ2-3; the match to TRBD1 covers 7 bases. This TCR derives from a woman aged 25 to 39 with COVID-19, enrolled during active disease. Sequencing was carried out using peripheral blood. This CDR3 is CASSPIQGPSTDTQYF. DNA for the CDR3: TGCGCCAGCAGCCCAATACAGGGGCCAAGCACAGATACGCAGTATTTT.